This T cell receptor (beta chain) was sequenced for a study of blood T cells in healthy people across ages. Across the whole study: About one barcoded beta molecule per two T cells was the capture yield of template switching. Study-wide findings and caveats: Shifts in expanded clonotypes may have been confounded by donor CMV status, which was unknown. A roughly linear fall in TCR beta diversity per million T cells was seen with increasing age.

About this clonotype: Its cognate antigen is unknown.

PBMCs were isolated at a quantity of at least 7 million per sample. The V gene's germline CDR1 is LGHDT and CDR2 YNNKEL (reference sequence). This CDR3 is built from 15 residues. Primed by a sample-barcoded 5' primer and a J-beta primer mix, a second PCR proceeded for roughly 7 to 11 cycles. TCRdb ran MiXCR on the 5' RACE reads and lists one entry per CDR3 protein. The sample holds approximately 690,000 distinct CDR3 sequences; around 43% are singletons and the top ten take around 32%. The chain employs TRBV3-1 and TRBJ2-4; D is possibly TRBD1 (5 bases). The better agreement between TRBJ2-7 and the DNA end casts doubt on the J call. This receptor was identified in an elderly man in good health. The sample consisted of blood. CDR3 nucleotide sequence: TGTGCCAGCAGCCAAGACCGGACACCTGCCTACGAGCAGTACTTC. Its protein product is CASSQDRTPAYEQYF.